This is a list of T cell receptor beta chains from one sample in a study of T cell repertoires in cytomegalovirus infection. TCRdb used MiXCR to reprocess the reads, holding one entry per CDR3 protein. Among approximately 1,000,000 distinct CDR3 sequences listed, roughly 30% were seen once. Antigen specificity for these receptors is unknown. The sequencing used cultured CD8+ T cells from PBMCs, collected from culture after CMV antigen stimulation. The origin of the receptors is a human donor in good health (CMV status not recorded). Some clones in this sample may be carry-over from other donors' samples. Each CDR3 is given with its conserved first and last residue. A D gene is named only where the DNA matches it firmly. Clone sizes are given selectively: once, few, many, or a class where the clone is expanded.

V	D	size	J	CDR3	DNA
TRBV7-9	NA	NA	TRBJ2-7	CASSSAGKSYEQYF	TGTGCCAGCAGCTCTGCGGGGAAATCCTACGAGCAGTACTTC
TRBV2	NA	NA	TRBJ1-4	CASSAGDFSHEKLFF	TGTGCCAGCAGTGCCGGGGACTTCAGTCATGAAAAACTGTTTTTT
TRBV6-5	NA	NA	TRBJ1-5	CASSDRFYQPQHF	TGTGCCAGCAGTGACAGGTTTTATCAGCCCCAGCATTTT
TRBV6-2/TRBV6-3	NA	few	TRBJ1-2	CASSFPGVRYGYTF	TGTGCCAGCAGTTTTCCAGGGGTACGATATGGCTACACCTTC
TRBV6-6	NA	NA	TRBJ1-3	CASSTGTSGNTIYF	TGTGCCAGCAGTACGGGGACATCTGGAAACACCATATATTTT
TRBV27	NA	few	TRBJ2-7	CASTPRGLIYEQYF	TGTGCCAGCACCCCCCGAGGCCTCATCTACGAGCAGTACTTC
TRBV4-1	NA	few	TRBJ2-1	CASSQGVAPVHNEQFF	TGCGCCAGCAGCCAAGGGGTAGCGCCCGTTCACAATGAGCAGTTCTTC
TRBV5-6	NA	NA	TRBJ1-1	CASSLGSENTEAFF	TGTGCCAGCAGCTTGGGGTCAGAGAACACTGAAGCTTTCTTT
TRBV5-1	NA	few	TRBJ1-4	CASSFQVPGEKLFF	TGCGCCAGCAGCTTCCAGGTTCCGGGGGAAAAACTGTTTTTT
TRBV12-3/TRBV12-4	NA	NA	TRBJ1-3	CASEATGNTIYF	TGTGCCAGCGAGGCAACCGGAAACACCATATATTTT
TRBV7-9	NA	NA	TRBJ1-2	CASSSPGLANYGYTF	TGTGCCAGCAGCTCCCCCGGGCTCGCTAACTATGGCTACACCTTC
TRBV5-8	TRBD1	NA	TRBJ2-3	CASSSGTGSTDTQYF	TGTGCCAGCAGCTCCGGGACAGGCAGCACAGATACGCAGTATTTT
TRBV6-2/TRBV6-3	TRBD1	NA	TRBJ2-1	CASTPYPPGQIYNEQFF	TGTGCCAGCACTCCTTACCCTCCGGGACAGATTTACAATGAGCAGTTCTTC
TRBV6-1	TRBD2	few	TRBJ2-7	CASSTERGAYYEQYF	TGTGCCAGCAGTACCGAGCGGGGGGCTTACTACGAGCAGTACTTC
TRBV7-9	NA	NA	TRBJ2-1	CASSYPGAGNEQFF	TGTGCCAGCAGCTACCCGGGGGCGGGGAATGAGCAGTTCTTC
TRBV5-4	TRBD1	NA	TRBJ2-7	CASSLADLGQGTYEQYF	TGTGCCAGCAGCTTGGCCGATCTAGGACAGGGTACCTACGAGCAGTACTTC
TRBV9	TRBD1	NA	TRBJ1-2	CASSVTTGANYGYTF	TGTGCCAGCAGCGTCACTACAGGGGCGAACTATGGCTACACCTTC
TRBV10-3	NA	few	TRBJ1-1	CAISESRGGNTEAFF	TGTGCCATCAGTGAGTCAAGGGGAGGAAACACTGAAGCTTTCTTT
TRBV12-3/TRBV12-4	NA	NA	TRBJ1-1	CASSSPGAQEAFF	TGTGCCAGCAGTTCCCCAGGGGCGCAGGAAGCTTTCTTT
TRBV28	TRBD1	few	TRBJ2-5	CASSLWDRGQETQYF	TGTGCCAGCAGTTTATGGGACAGGGGCCAAGAGACCCAGTACTTC
TRBV24-1	NA	NA	TRBJ2-3	CATQTGQRDTQYF	TGTGCCACGCAGACGGGCCAGAGGGATACGCAGTATTTT
TRBV6-8	NA	few	TRBJ2-5	CASSYSFTGWETQYF	TGTGCCAGCAGTTACTCGTTTACAGGGTGGGAGACCCAGTACTTC
TRBV6-2/TRBV6-3	NA	few	TRBJ1-2	CASTFQGFNYGYTF	TGTGCCAGCACATTTCAGGGCTTCAACTATGGCTACACCTTC
TRBV4-3	NA	once	TRBJ1-6	CASSQNRLISYNSPLHF	TGCGCCAGCAGCCAGAATAGATTGATCTCCTATAATTCACCCCTCCACTTT
TRBV4-1	TRBD2	NA	TRBJ2-3	CASSQELASAGTQYF	TGCGCCAGCAGCCAAGAACTAGCGTCTGCCGGTACGCAGTATTTT
TRBV6-5	NA	NA	TRBJ2-1	CASSPLGGGTYNEQFF	TGTGCCAGCAGCCCACTAGGAGGGGGCACCTACAATGAGCAGTTCTTC
TRBV2	TRBD2	NA	TRBJ2-1	CASTLLGTSGGDSYNEQFF	TGTGCCAGCACTCTACTCGGGACTAGCGGGGGAGACTCCTACAATGAGCAGTTCTTC
TRBV4-1	NA	few	TRBJ2-3	CASSQVTGGPVNTQYF	TGCGCCAGCAGCCAAGTTACCGGGGGTCCAGTGAATACGCAGTATTTT
TRBV4-2	TRBD2	many	TRBJ2-1	CASSLLAGGPGDEQFF	TGTGCCAGCAGCCTCTTAGCGGGGGGGCCGGGCGATGAGCAGTTCTTC
TRBV11-2	TRBD1	NA	TRBJ1-5	CVSSRSGGGRVPGNQPQHF	TGTGTCAGCAGCCGCAGCGGAGGGGGCAGGGTCCCGGGGAATCAGCCCCAGCATTTT
TRBV2	TRBD1	NA	TRBJ2-1	CASSARQGVNNEQFF	TGTGCCAGCAGTGCCCGACAGGGGGTAAACAATGAGCAGTTCTTC
TRBV10-3	NA	NA	TRBJ1-1	CAISEGAWVAEAFF	TGTGCCATCAGTGAGGGGGCATGGGTCGCTGAAGCTTTCTTT
TRBV19	NA	NA	TRBJ1-4	CASSLTTTNEKLFF	TGTGCCAGTAGTCTAACTACAACTAATGAAAAACTGTTTTTT
TRBV2	TRBD2	NA	TRBJ2-3	CASIRTSGIDTQYF	TGTGCCAGCATCAGGACTAGCGGGATAGATACGCAGTATTTT
TRBV7-9	TRBD1	few	TRBJ2-7	CASSGAGTGLYEQYF	TGTGCCAGCAGCGGCGCCGGGACAGGACTCTACGAGCAGTACTTC
TRBV10-2	TRBD1	NA	TRBJ2-5	CANSDNRGETQYF	TGCGCCAACAGTGATAACAGGGGAGAGACCCAGTACTTC
TRBV5-5	NA	NA	TRBJ1-5	CASSLGLGPLGQPQHF	TGTGCCAGCAGCTTGGGACTGGGACCACTGGGGCAGCCCCAGCATTTT
TRBV24-1	NA	NA	TRBJ2-2	CATSDFGKGSNTGELFF	TGTGCCACCAGTGATTTCGGGAAGGGGTCGAACACTGGGGAGCTGTTTTTT